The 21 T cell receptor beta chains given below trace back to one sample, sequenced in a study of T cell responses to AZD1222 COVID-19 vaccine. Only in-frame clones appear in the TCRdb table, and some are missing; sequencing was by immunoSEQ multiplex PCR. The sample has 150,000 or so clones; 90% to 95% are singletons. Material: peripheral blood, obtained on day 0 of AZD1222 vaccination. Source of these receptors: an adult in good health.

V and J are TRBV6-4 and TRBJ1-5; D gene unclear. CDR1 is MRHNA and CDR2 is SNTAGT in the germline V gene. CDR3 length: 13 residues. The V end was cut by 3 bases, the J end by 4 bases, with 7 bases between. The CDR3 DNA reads TGTGCCAGCAGTGAATTCATTAATCAGCCCCAGCATTTT. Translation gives CASSEFINQPQHF.

For the CDR3, the DNA is TGTGCCAGCAGCGGGAGGGACACTAGCAATGAGCAGTTCTTC. This gives the protein CASSGRDTSNEQFF. V is TRBV5-4 and J is TRBJ2-1; TRBD2 is a possible D gene (7 bases). The germline CDR1 and CDR2 sequences are SGHNT and YYREEE (reference sequence). The CDR3 covers 14 residues. The V gene lost 4 bases and the J gene lost 6 bases, with 14 bases spanning the gap.

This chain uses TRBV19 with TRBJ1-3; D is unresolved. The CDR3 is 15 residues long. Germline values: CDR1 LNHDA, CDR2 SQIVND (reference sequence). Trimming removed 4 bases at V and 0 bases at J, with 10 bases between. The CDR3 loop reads CASSRSPLSGNTIYF. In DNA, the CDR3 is TGTGCCAGTAGTAGGTCACCGCTCTCTGGAAACACCATATATTTT.

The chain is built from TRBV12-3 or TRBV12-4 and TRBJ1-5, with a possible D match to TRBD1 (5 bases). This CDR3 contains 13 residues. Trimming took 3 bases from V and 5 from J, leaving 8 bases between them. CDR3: CASSLGEYQPQHF. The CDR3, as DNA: TGTGCCAGCAGTTTGGGGGAATATCAGCCCCAGCATTTT.

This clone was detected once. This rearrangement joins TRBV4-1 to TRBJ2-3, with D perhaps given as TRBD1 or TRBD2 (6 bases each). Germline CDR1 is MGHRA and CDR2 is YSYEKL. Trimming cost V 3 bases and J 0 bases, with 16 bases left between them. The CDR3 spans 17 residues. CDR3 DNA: TGCGCCAGCAGCCACGGTGGGCTCGGGGGCAGCACAGATACGCAGTATTTT. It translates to CASSHGGLGGSTDTQYF.

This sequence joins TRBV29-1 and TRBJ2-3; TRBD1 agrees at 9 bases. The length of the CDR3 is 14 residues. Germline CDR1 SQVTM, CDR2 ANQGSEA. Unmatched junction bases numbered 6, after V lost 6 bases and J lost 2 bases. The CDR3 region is CSVPGTGFTDTQYF. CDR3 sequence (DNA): TGCAGCGTACCCGGGACAGGGTTCACAGATACGCAGTATTTT.

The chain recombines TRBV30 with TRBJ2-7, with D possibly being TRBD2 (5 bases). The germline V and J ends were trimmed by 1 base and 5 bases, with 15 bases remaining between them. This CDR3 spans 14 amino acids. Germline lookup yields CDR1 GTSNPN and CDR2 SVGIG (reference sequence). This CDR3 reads CAWSGQRRLNEQYF. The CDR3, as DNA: TGTGCCTGGAGTGGACAACGGAGGCTTAACGAGCAGTACTTC.

The CDR3 DNA reads as TGTGCCAGCAGCCCCACCGCTTACGAGCAGTACTTC. This sequence encodes CASSPTAYEQYF. V is TRBV11-2 and J is TRBJ2-7; D is unresolved. Germline V CDR1 and CDR2: SGHAT, FQNNGV. The CDR3 contains 12 residues. Trimming took off 5 bases at V and 4 bases at J, with 9 bases between the two ends.

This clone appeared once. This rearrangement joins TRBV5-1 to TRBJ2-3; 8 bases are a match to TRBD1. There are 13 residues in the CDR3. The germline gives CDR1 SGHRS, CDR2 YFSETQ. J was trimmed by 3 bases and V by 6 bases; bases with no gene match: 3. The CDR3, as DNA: TGCGCCAGCACGGACAGGGTGACAGATACGCAGTATTTT. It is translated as CASTDRVTDTQYF. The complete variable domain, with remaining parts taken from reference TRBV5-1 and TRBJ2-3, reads KAGVTQTPRYLIKTRGQQVTLSCSPISGHRSVSWYQQTPGQGLQFLFEYFSETQRNKGNFPGRFSGRQFSNSRSEMNVSTLELGDSALYLCASTDRVTDTQYFGPGTRLTVL.

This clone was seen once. Here the CDR3 reads CASSLGSRGLAKNIQYF. The CDR3 coding sequence is TGTGCCAGCAGCTTAGGTTCACGGGGCTTGGCCAAAAACATTCAGTACTTC. The J gene is TRBJ2-4, the V gene TRBV7-3, with D tentatively TRBD1 or TRBD2 (5 bases each). V was clipped by 2 bases and J by 1 base, with 15 bases between them. This CDR3 region has 17 residues. Germline CDR1 is SGHTA and CDR2 is FQGTGA.

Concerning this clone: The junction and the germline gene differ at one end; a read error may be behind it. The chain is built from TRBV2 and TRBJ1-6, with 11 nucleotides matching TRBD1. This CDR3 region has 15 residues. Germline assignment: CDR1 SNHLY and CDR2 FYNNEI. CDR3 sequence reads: CASREEDRGLSPLHF. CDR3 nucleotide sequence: TGTGCCAGCAGGGAAGAGGACAGGGGGCTTTCACCCCTCCACTTT.

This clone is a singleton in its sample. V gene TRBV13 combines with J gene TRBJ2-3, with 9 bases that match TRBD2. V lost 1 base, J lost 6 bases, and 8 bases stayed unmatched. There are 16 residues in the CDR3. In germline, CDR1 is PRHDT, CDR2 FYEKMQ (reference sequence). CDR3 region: CASSLAAGGASDTQYF. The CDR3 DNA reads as TGTGCCAGCAGCTTAGCGGCGGGGGGGGCCTCGGATACGCAGTATTTT.

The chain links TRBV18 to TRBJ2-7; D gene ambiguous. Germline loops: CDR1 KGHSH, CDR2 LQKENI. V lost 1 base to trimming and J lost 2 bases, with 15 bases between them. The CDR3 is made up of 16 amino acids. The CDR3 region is CASSPRSDGSTYEQYF. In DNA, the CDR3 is TGTGCCAGCTCACCACGGTCGGATGGATCCACCTACGAGCAGTACTTC.

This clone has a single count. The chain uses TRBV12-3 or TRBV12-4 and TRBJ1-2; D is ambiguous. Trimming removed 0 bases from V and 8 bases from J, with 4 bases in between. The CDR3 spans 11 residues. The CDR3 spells CASSLARGYTF. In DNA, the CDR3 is TGTGCCAGCAGTTTAGCGCGGGGCTACACCTTC.

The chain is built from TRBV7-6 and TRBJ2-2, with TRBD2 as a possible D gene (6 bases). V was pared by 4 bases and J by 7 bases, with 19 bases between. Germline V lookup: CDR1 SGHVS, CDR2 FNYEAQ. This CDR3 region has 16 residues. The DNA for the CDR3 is TGTGCCAGCAGCTCCCCCGTTCAACCCGGGGGCGGGGAGCTGTTTTTT. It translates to CASSSPVQPGGGELFF.

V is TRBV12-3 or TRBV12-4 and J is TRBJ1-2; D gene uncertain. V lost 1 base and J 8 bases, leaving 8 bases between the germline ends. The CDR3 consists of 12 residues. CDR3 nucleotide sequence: TGTGCCAGCAGTTTAGGGACGAGCGGCTACACCTTC. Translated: CASSLGTSGYTF.

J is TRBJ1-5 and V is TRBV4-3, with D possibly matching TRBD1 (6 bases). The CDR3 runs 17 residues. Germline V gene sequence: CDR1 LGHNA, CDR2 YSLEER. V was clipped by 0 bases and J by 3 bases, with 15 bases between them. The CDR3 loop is CASSQDVSGGINQPQHF. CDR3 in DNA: TGCGCCAGCAGCCAAGATGTATCGGGGGGCATCAATCAGCCCCAGCATTTT.

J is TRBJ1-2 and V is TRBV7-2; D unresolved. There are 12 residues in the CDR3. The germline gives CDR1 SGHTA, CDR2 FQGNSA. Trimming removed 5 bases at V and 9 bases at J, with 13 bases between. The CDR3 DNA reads TGTGCCAGCAGCCCTAATAGCCGAAGCTACACCTTC. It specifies CASSPNSRSYTF. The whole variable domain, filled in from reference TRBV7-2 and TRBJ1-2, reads GAGVSQSPSNKVTEKGKDVELRCDPISGHTALYWYRQSLGQGLEFLIYFQGNSAPDKSGLPSDRFSAERTGGSVSTLTIQRTQQEDSAVYLCASSPNSRSYTFGSGTRLTVV.

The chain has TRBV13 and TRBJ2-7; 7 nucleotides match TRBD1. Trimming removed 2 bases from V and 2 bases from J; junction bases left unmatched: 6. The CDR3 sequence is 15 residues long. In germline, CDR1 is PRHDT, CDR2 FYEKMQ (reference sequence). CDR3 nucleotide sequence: TGTGCCAGCAGCTTATGGCAGGGGGTTACCTACGAGCAGTACTTC. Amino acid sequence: CASSLWQGVTYEQYF.

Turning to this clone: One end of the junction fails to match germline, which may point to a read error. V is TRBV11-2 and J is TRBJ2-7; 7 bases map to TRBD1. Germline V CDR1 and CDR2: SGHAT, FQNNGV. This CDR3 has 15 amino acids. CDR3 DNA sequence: TGTGCCAGCAGCATAGACAGGGACCTCTCCTACGAGCAGTACTTC. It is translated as CASSIDRDLSYEQYF.

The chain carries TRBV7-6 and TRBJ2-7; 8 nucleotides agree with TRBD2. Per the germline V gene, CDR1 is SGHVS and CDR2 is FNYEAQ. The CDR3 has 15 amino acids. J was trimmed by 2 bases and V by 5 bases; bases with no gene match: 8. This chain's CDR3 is CASSPSGSDPYEQYF. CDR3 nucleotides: TGTGCCAGCAGCCCCAGCGGGAGTGATCCCTACGAGCAGTACTTC. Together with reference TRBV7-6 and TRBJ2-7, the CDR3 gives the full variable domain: GAGVSQSPRYKVTKRGQDVALRCDPISGHVSLYWYRQALGQGPEFLTYFNYEAQQDKSGLPNDRFSAERPEGSISTLTIQRTEQRDSAMYRCASSPSGSDPYEQYFGPGTRLTVT.